The clone carrying this T cell receptor (beta chain) was recorded only once. This record comes from a study of T cell changes during pregnancy in multiple sclerosis. Produced via immunoSEQ multiplex PCR; TCRdb's table is partial and in-frame only. The data show almost 50,000 clones, with over 90% seen just once and 0.75% to 1% held by the top ten. Looked up from germline, CDR1 is SGDLS and CDR2 is YYNGEE. The CDR3 spans 15 residues. The junction had 3 bases not matched to a gene; V was cut back by 2 bases and J by 8 bases. The chain couples TRBV9 to TRBJ2-2; TRBD2 agrees at 13 bases. The clonotype was recovered from a female donor with multiple sclerosis, enrolled in a pregnancy study. Sequenced here: peripheral blood, sampled after pregnancy. This CDR3 reads CASSVGTSGEGELFF. The CDR3 nucleotides read TGTGCCAGCAGCGTCGGGACTAGCGGGGAGGGGGAGCTGTTTTTT.